This T cell receptor beta chain was identified in a study of blood T cell repertoires in COVID-19. Study at large: Samples representing acute and convalescent COVID-19 were sourced from the United States, Italy and Spain. T cells, B-cell-depleted T cells, or PBMCs supplied cDNA or gDNA.

Per the authors' pipeline: Amplifying reference gene primers gave estimates of nucleated cell counts. Sequencing used immunoSEQ multiplex PCR; TCRdb keeps in-frame clones, though not all of them. V, J and clone size reflect that table, while D and trimming were determined from the DNA. The sample has 300,000 to 350,000 clones; around 91% are singletons. CDR3 size: 16 residues. What was sequenced was peripheral blood. This receptor was obtained from a young woman who had recovered from COVID-19. V and J are TRBV21-1 and TRBJ1-1; TRBD1, as called in the table, went unchecked against the DNA. TRBV21-1 is flagged as a pseudogene. CDR3 region: CASSKGGTGPNTEAFF. In DNA, the CDR3 is TGTGCCAGCAGCAAAGGGGGGACAGGGCCGAACACTGAAGCTTTCTTT.